The 7 T cell receptor beta chains given below trace back to one sample, sequenced in a study of T cell repertoires in cytomegalovirus infection. Each CDR3 protein is one row after TCRdb ran MiXCR on the reads. Of around 770,000 distinct CDR3 sequences in the sample, roughly 29% were seen once. These receptors' targets are unknown. The source was cultured CD8+ T cells from PBMCs, collected from culture after CMV antigen stimulation. The receptors shown here come from a human donor in good health (CMV status not recorded). Some clones in this sample may be carry-over from other donors' samples.

Only a few counts were recorded for this clonotype. The V and J genes are TRBV7-9 and TRBJ1-2; D perhaps matches TRBD1 (5 bases). CDR3 size: 13 residues. Trimming left V 6 bases short and J 7 bases short, with 15 bases between. Per germline, CDR1 SEHNR and CDR2 FQNEAQ (reference sequence). CDR3 sequence reads: CASRMVGGSGYTF. CDR3 in DNA: TGTGCCAGCAGGATGGTCGGGGGTTCTGGCTACACCTTC.

This clonotype occurred a few times. V is TRBV5-6 and J is TRBJ1-4; D is ambiguous. Per the germline V gene, CDR1 is SGHDT and CDR2 is YYEEEE. The V and J ends lost 4 bases and 5 bases respectively, with 15 bases between them. This CDR3 has 15 residues. CDR3 amino acids: CASSIHPGINEKLFF. DNA for the CDR3: TGTGCCAGCAGCATCCATCCCGGAATAAATGAAAAACTGTTTTTT.

The CDR3 sequence is CASSYNWNNSPLHF. CDR3 in DNA: TGTGCCAGCAGTTACAATTGGAATAATTCACCCCTCCACTTT. This chain joins TRBV6-2 or TRBV6-3 and TRBJ1-6, with D hard to call. CDR1 and CDR2 from the germline V gene are MNHEY and SVGEGT. This CDR3 has 14 residues. Between the trimmed V and J ends, which lost 2 bases and 5 bases, there was a span of 7 bases.

The gene calls are TRBV20-1 and TRBJ2-1, with D maybe TRBD1 (6 bases). V was cut by 0 bases and J by 7 bases, with 16 bases left in between. Looked up from germline, CDR1 is DFQATT and CDR2 is SNEGSKA (reference sequence). The length of the CDR3 is 15 residues. This CDR3 is CSARDGTTYGNEQFF. The CDR3 coding sequence is TGCAGTGCTAGAGATGGGACAACATATGGGAATGAGCAGTTCTTC.

This clonotype was observed a handful of times. J is TRBJ2-1 and V is TRBV19; perhaps TRBD2 as D (7 bases). V was pared by 2 bases and J by 8 bases, with 19 bases between. CDR1 is LNHDA, CDR2 SQIVND, per germline (reference sequence). The CDR3 extends over 16 amino acids. The CDR3 reads CASSIRGGAIHDEQFF. The DNA of the CDR3 is TGTGCCAGTAGTATACGTGGGGGGGCCATACATGATGAGCAGTTCTTC.

This clonotype was counted only a few times. The gene calls are TRBV7-8 and TRBJ2-4, with 8 bases that match TRBD1. The V and J ends lost 8 bases and 6 bases, in that order; junction bases with no gene match: 9. CDR1 and CDR2 (germline): SGHVS, FQNEAQ. This CDR3 region has 14 residues. The CDR3 reads CASATRDRLNIQYF. The CDR3 DNA reads as TGTGCCAGCGCCACCCGGGACAGGCTAAACATTCAGTACTTC. The complete variable domain, with remaining parts taken from reference TRBV7-8 and TRBJ2-4, reads GAGVSQSPRYKVAKRGQDVALRCDPISGHVSLFWYQQALGQGPEFLTYFQNEAQLDKSGLPSDRFFAERPEGSVSTLKIQRTQQEDSAVYLCASATRDRLNIQYFGAGTRLSVL.

This clonotype was detected a few times. The chain uses TRBV9 and TRBJ2-1, with TRBD2 as a possible D gene (5 bases). Germline-derived CDR1 and CDR2 are SGDLS and YYNGEE. V was trimmed by 4 bases and J by 3 bases, leaving 14 bases between them. The CDR3 is 15 residues long. The CDR3 DNA follows: TGTGCCAGCAGCCCTAGCAAAACCCTCTACAATGAGCAGTTCTTC. Translation gives CASSPSKTLYNEQFF.